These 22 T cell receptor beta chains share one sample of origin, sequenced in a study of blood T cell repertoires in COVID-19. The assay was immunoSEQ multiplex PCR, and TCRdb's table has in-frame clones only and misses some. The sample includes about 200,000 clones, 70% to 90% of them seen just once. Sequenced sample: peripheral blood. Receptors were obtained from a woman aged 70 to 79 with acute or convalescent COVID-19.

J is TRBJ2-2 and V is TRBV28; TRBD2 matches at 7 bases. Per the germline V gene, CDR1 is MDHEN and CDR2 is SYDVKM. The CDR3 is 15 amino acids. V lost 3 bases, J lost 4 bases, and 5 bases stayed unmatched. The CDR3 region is CASSLGGSGTGELFF. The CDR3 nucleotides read TGTGCCAGCAGTTTGGGCGGGAGCGGCACCGGGGAGCTGTTTTTT.

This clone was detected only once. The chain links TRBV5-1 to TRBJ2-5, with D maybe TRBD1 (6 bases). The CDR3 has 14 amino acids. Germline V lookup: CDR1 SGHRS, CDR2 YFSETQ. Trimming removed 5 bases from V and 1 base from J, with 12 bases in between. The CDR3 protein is CASSSQGFQETQYF. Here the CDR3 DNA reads TGCGCCAGCAGTTCCCAGGGGTTCCAAGAGACCCAGTACTTC.

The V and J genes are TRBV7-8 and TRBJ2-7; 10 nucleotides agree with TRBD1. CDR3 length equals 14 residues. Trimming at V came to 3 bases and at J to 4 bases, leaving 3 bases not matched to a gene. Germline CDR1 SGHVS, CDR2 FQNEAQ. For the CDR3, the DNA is TGTGCCAGCAGCTTCCGGACAGGGGGGTACGAGCAGTACTTC. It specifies CASSFRTGGYEQYF.

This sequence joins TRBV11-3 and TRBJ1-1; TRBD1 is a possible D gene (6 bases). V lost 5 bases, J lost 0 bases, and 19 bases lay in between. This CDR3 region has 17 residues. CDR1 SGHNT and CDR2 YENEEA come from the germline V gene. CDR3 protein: CASSLGQQALMNTEAFF. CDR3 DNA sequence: TGTGCCAGCAGCCTGGGACAACAGGCTTTAATGAACACTGAAGCTTTCTTT.

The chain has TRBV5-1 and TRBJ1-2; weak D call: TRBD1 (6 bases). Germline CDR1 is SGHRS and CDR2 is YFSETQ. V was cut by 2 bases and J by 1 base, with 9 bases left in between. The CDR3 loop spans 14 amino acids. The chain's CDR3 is CASSFEGVNYGYTF. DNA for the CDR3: TGCGCCAGCAGCTTTGAGGGGGTTAACTATGGCTACACCTTC.

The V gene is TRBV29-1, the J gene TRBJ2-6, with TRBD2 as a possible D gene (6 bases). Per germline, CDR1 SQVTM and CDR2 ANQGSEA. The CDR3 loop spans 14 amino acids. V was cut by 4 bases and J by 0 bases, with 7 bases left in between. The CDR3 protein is CSVGGVSGANVLTF. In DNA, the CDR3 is TGCAGCGTTGGGGGGGTCTCTGGGGCCAACGTCCTGACTTTC.

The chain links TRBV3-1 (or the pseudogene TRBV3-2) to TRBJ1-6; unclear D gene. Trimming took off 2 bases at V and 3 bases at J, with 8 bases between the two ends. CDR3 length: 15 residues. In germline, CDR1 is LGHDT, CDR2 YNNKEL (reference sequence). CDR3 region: CASSQRRDYNSPLHF. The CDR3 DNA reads TGTGCCAGCAGCCAAAGACGGGACTATAATTCACCCCTCCACTTT.

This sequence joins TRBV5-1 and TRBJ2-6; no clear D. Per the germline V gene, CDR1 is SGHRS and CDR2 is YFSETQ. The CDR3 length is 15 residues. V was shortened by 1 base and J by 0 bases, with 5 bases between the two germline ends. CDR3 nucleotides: TGCGCCAGCAGCTTGTCAGGCTCTGGGGCCAACGTCCTGACTTTC. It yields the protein CASSLSGSGANVLTF. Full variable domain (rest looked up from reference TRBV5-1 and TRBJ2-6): KAGVTQTPRYLIKTRGQQVTLSCSPISGHRSVSWYQQTPGQGLQFLFEYFSETQRNKGNFPGRFSGRQFSNSRSEMNVSTLELGDSALYLCASSLSGSGANVLTFGAGSRLTVL.

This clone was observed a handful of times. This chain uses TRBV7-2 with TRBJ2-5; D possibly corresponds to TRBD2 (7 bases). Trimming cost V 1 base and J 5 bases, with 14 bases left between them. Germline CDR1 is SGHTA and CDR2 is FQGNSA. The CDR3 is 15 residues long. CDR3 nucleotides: TGTGCCAGCAGCTTAGGGCGGGGGCCAAGGGAGACCCAGTACTTC. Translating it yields CASSLGRGPRETQYF. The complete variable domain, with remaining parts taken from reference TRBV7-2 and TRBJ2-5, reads GAGVSQSPSNKVTEKGKDVELRCDPISGHTALYWYRQSLGQGLEFLIYFQGNSAPDKSGLPSDRFSAERTGGSVSTLTIQRTQQEDSAVYLCASSLGRGPRETQYFGPGTRLLVL.

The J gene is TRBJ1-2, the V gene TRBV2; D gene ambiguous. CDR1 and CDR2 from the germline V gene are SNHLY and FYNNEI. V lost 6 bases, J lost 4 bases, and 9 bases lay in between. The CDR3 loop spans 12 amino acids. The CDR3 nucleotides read TGTGCCAGCAGGGTGGGGAGCTATGGCTACACCTTC. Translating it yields CASRVGSYGYTF.

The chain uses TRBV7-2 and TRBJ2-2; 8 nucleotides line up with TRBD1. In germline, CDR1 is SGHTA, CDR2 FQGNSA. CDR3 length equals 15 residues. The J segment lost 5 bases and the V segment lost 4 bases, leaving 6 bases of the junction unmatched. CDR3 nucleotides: TGTGCCAGCAGCTCCGGACAGGGTAAAACCGGGGAGCTGTTTTTT. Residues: CASSSGQGKTGELFF.

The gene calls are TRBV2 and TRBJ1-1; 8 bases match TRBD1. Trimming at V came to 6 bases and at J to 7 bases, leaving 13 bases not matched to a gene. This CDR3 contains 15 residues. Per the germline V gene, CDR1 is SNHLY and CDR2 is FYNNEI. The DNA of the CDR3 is TGTGCCAGCAGCGGCACAGGGGGTCCCTCTCATGAAGCTTTCTTT. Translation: CASSGTGGPSHEAFF.

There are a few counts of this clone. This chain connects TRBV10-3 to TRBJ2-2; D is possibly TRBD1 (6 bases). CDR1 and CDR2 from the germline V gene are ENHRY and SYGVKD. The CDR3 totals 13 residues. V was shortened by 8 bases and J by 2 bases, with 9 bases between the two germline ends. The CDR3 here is CAIWTVNTGELFF. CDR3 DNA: TGTGCCATCTGGACAGTTAACACCGGGGAGCTGTTTTTT.

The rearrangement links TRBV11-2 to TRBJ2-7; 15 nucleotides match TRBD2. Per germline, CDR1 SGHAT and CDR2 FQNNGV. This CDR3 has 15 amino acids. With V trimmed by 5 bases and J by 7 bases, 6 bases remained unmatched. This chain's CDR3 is CASSLGLAGGREQYF. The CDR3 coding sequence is TGTGCCAGCAGCCTAGGACTAGCGGGAGGGAGGGAGCAGTACTTC.

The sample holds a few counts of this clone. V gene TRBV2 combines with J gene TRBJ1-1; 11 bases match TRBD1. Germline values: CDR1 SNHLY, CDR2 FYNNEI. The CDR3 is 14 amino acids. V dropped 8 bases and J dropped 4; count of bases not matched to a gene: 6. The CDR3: CASGQGASSTEAFF. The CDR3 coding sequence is TGTGCCAGCGGACAGGGGGCCTCTAGCACTGAAGCTTTCTTT.

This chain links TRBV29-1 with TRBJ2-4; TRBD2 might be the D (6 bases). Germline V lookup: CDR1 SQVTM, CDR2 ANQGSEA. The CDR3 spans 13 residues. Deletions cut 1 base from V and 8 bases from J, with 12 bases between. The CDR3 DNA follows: TGCAGCGTTGAAGGTATTGGGGGGTACATTCAGTACTTC. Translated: CSVEGIGGYIQYF.

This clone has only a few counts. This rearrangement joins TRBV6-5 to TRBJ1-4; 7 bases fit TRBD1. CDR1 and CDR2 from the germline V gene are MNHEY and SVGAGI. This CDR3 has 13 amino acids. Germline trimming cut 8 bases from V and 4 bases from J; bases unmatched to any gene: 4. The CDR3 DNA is TGTGCCAGCGGGGGACAGTTTAATGAAAAACTGTTTTTT. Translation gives CASGGQFNEKLFF.

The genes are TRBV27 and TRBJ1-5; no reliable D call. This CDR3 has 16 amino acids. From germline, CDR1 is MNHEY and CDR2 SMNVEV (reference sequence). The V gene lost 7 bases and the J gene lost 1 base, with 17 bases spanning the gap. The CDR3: CASTLSARGSNQPQHF. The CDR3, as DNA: TGTGCCAGCACCCTTTCGGCGCGCGGAAGCAATCAGCCCCAGCATTTT.

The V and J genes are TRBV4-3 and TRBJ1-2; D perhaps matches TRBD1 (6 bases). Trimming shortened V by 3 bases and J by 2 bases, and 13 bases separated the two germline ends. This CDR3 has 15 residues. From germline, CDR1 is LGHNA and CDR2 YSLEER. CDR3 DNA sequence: TGCGCCAGCAGCCAGGCACAGGGCTCAAACTATGGCTACACCTTC. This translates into CASSQAQGSNYGYTF.

The CDR3 nucleotides read TGTGCCAGCAGCTCCCTCGGACTTAATGAGGCCTACGAGCAGTACTTC. Translation: CASSSLGLNEAYEQYF. The chain has TRBV7-2 and TRBJ2-7; D may be TRBD2 (5 bases). The CDR3 sequence is 16 residues long. V was clipped by 4 bases and J by 2 bases, with 18 bases between them. Germline V gene data show CDR1 as SGHTA and CDR2 as FQGNSA.

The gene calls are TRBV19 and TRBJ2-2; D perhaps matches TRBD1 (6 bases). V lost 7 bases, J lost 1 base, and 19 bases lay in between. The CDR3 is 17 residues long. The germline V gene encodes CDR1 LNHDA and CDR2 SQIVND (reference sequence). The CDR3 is CASKLSGTPQNTGELFF. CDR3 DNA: TGTGCCAGTAAACTGTCCGGGACACCCCAGAACACCGGGGAGCTGTTTTTT.

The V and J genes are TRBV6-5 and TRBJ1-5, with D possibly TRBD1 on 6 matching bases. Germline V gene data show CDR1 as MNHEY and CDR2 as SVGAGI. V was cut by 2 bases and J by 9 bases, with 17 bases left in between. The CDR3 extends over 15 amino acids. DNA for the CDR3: TGTGCCAGCAGTTACGCGTTCGGACAGATGTGGCCCCAGCATTTT. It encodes CASSYAFGQMWPQHF.